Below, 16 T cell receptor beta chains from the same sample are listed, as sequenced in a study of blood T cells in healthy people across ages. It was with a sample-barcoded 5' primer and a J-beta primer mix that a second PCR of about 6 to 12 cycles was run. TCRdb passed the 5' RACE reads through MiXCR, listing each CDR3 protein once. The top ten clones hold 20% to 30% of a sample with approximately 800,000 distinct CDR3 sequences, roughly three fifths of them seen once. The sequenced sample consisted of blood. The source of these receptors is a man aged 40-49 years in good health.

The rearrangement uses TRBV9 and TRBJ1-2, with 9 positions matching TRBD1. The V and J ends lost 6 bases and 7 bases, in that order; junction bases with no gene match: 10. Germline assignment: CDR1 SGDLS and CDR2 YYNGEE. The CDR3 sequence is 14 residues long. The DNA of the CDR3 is TGTGCCAGCACACCGGGACAGGGAGTTGGTGGCTACACCTTC. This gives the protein CASTPGQGVGGYTF.

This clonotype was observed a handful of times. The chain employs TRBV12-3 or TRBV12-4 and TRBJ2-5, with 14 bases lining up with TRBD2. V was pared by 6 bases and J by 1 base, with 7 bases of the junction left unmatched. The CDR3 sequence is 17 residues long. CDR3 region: CASSPTSGRALQETQYF. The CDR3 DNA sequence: TGTGCCAGCAGCCCGACTAGCGGGAGGGCCCTCCAAGAGACCCAGTACTTC.

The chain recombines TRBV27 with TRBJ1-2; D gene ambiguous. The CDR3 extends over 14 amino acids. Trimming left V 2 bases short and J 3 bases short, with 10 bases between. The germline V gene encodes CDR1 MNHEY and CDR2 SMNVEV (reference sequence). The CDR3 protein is CASSLLGSDYGYTF. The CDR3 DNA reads TGTGCCAGCAGTTTACTGGGGTCAGACTATGGCTACACCTTC.

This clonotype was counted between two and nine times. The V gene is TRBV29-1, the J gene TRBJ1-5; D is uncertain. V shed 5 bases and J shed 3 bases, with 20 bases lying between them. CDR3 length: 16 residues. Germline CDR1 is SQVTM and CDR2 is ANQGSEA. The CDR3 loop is CSVRFLVGGINQPQHF. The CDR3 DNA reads TGCAGCGTTCGTTTCTTGGTAGGTGGAATCAATCAGCCCCAGCATTTT.

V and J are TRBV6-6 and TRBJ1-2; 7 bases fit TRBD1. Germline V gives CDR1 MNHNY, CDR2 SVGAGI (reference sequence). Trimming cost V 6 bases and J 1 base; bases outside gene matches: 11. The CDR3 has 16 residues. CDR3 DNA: TGTGCCAGCAGCCCCCCCAGGGGGGAAAATAACTATGGCTACACCTTC. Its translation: CASSPPRGENNYGYTF.

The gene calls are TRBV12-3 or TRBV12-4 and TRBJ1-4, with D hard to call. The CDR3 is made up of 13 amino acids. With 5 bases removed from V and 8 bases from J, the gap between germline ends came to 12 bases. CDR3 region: CASSVSGVEKLFF. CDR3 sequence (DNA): TGTGCCAGCAGTGTTTCGGGAGTCGAAAAACTGTTTTTT.

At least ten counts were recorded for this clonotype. CDR3 protein: CASSLDRVQPQHF. CDR3 bases: TGTGCCAGCAGTCTGGACAGGGTTCAGCCCCAGCATTTT. The chain uses TRBV7-2 and TRBJ1-5, with 8 bases aligning to TRBD1. Looked up from germline, CDR1 is SGHTA and CDR2 is FQGNSA. This CDR3 has 13 amino acids. After removal of 6 bases from V and 6 bases from J, the junction contained 4 bases not matched to a gene.

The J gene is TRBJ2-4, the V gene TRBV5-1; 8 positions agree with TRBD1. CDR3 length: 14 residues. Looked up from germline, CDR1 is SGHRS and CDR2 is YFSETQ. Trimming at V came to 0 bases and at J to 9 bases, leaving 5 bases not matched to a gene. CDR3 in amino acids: CASSLGQGQGIQYF. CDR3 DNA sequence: TGCGCCAGCAGCTTGGGACAGGGGCAAGGCATTCAGTACTTC.

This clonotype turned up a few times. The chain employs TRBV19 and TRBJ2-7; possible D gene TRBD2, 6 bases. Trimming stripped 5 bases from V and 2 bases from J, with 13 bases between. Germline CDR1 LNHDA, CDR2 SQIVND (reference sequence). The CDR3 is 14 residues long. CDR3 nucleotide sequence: TGTGCCAGTAGTGCGGGACCGACGCCCTACGAGCAGTACTTC. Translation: CASSAGPTPYEQYF.

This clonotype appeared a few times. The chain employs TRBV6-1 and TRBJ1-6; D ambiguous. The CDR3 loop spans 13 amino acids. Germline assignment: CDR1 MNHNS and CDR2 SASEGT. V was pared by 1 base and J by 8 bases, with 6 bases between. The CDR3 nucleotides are TGTGCCAGCAGTGAAGGGTGGGATTCACCCCTCCACTTT. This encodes CASSEGWDSPLHF.

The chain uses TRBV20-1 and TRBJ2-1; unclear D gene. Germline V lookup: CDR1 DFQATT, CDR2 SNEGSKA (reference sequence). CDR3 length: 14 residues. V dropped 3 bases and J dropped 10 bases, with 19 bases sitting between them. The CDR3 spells CSASSPQSFKEQFF. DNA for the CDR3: TGCAGTGCTAGCAGCCCCCAGAGTTTTAAAGAGCAGTTCTTC.

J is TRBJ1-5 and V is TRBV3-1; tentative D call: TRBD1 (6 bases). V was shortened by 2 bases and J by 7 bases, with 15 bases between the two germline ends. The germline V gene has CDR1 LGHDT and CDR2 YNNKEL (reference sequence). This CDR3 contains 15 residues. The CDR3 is CASSQTTGGGQPQHF. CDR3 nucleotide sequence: TGTGCCAGCAGCCAAACTACGGGGGGCGGGCAGCCCCAGCATTTT.

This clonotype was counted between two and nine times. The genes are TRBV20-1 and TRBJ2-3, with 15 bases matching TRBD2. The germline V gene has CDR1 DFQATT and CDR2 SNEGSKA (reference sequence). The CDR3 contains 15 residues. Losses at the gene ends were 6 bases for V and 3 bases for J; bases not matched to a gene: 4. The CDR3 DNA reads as TGCAGTGCGGAAGGGACTAGCGGGAGGACAGATACGCAGTATTTT. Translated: CSAEGTSGRTDTQYF.

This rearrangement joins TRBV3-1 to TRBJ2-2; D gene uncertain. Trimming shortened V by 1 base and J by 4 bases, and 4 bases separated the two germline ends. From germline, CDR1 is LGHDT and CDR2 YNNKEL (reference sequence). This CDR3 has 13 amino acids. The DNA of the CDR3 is TGTGCCAGCAGCCAAGTGGTCACCGGGGAGCTGTTTTTT. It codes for CASSQVVTGELFF. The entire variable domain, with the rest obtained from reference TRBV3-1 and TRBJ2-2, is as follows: DTAVSQTPKYLVTQMGNDKSIKCEQNLGHDTMYWYKQDSKKFLKIMFSYNNKELIINETVPNRFSPKSPDKAHLNLHINSLELGDSAVYFCASSQVVTGELFFGEGSRLTVL.

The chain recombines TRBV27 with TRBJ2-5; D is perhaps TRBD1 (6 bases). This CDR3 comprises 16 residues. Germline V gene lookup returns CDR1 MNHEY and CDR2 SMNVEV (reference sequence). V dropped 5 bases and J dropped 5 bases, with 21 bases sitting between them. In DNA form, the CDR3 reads TGTGCCAGCAGTGACCGGACAGCTCCTCTAGAGGAGACCCAGTACTTC. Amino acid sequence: CASSDRTAPLEETQYF.

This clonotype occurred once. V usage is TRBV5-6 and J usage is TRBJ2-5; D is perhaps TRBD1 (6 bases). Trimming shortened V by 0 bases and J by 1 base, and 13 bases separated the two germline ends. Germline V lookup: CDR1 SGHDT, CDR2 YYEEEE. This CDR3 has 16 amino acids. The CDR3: CASSLEGQSIQETQYF. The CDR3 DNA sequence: TGTGCCAGCAGCTTGGAGGGACAATCTATCCAAGAGACCCAGTACTTC.